This entry concerns a single TCR beta chain. Its antigen is unidentified. The entry originates in a study of CD8 T cells in ankylosing spondylitis. Regarding the study as a whole: Characteristic of ankylosing spondylitis blood, it appeared, was a TCR beta motif comprising several highly homologous variants.

Researchers built TCR beta libraries using quantitative 5'-RACE with molecular barcodes. TCRdb analysed the 5' RACE reads with MiXCR anew, one entry per CDR3 protein. The sample has roughly 700,000 distinct CDR3 sequences; under 20% are singletons. The receptor comes from a male donor with ankylosing spondylitis. The source material was blood, either unsorted or a sorted T cell fraction (not recorded which).

For the CDR3, the DNA is TGCAGCGTTGAACAGCCCAACTACAATGAGCAGTTCTTC. It is translated as CSVEQPNYNEQFF. This chain connects TRBV29-1 to TRBJ2-1; D is ambiguous. The CDR3 covers 13 residues. CDR1 and CDR2 from the germline V gene are SQVTM and ANQGSEA. The ends were cut back, 2 bases at V and 3 bases at J, with 8 bases in the middle.